This entry describes one TCR beta chain. Its antigen is unknown. Breast cancer patients provided tissue from their axillary draining lymph nodes. The record originates from a study of breast tumors, draining lymph nodes, adjacent tissues. Each CDR3 protein is one row after TCRdb ran MiXCR on the multiplex PCR reads. Of a few hundred thousand distinct CDR3 sequences in the sample, under 40% are singletons; the top ten hold approximately 3.6%. Findings and limits, study-wide: Tumor repertoires ranked between lymph nodes and nontumor tissue in diversity, with V and J gene preferences. Most tumor T cells seemingly derive from lymph node, then expand in tumor.

Sequencing was carried out using axillary lymph node tissue. This receptor was obtained from a female donor with breast cancer. Some clones in this sample may be carry-over from other donors' samples.

The CDR3 reads CATSRAGTGGHEQYF. The CDR3, as DNA: TGTGCCACCAGCAGAGCCGGGACAGGGGGGCACGAGCAGTACTTC. The chain joins TRBV15 to TRBJ2-7, with TRBD1 matching 11 bases. CDR1 and CDR2 from the germline V gene are LNHNV and YYDKDF (reference sequence). The CDR3 covers 15 residues. With V trimmed by 1 base and J by 5 bases, 4 bases remained unmatched.